The TCR beta chain described here comes from a study of T cell repertoires in cytomegalovirus infection. Study as a whole: It can be stated that public TCR beta signatures indicated CMV infection as well as a matching HLA type. Regarding the study as a whole: Of the TCR beta families, the public ones yielded a cumulative frequency that identified carriers of CMV plus the relevant HLA. Predominance within the ex vivo response was attributable to HLA-C-restricted CMV-specific TCR beta clonotypes.

With respect to this clonotype: Its antigen remains unidentified.

One entry per CDR3 protein results from TCRdb running MiXCR on the reads. The profile covers approximately 140,000 distinct CDR3 sequences, with 20% to 30% appearing a single time and about a third taken by the ten largest. With V trimmed by 4 bases and J by 0 bases, 12 bases remained unmatched. This CDR3 has 18 residues. Looked up from germline, CDR1 is MNHEY and CDR2 is SVGEGT. This TCR came from a human donor in good health (CMV status not recorded). Some clones in this sample may be carry-over from other donors' samples. V usage is TRBV6-2 or TRBV6-3 and J usage is TRBJ2-3; 8 bases are shared with TRBD2. Sequencing input: PBMCs, sequenced either directly or after in vitro stimulation (not recorded which). Here the CDR3 DNA reads TGTGCCAGCAGTTTTCGAGCGGGAGAAAGATTTAGCACAGATACGCAGTATTTT. As protein: CASSFRAGERFSTDTQYF.